This is a list of T cell receptor beta chains from one sample in a study of identical twins. Each CDR3 protein gets one entry after TCRdb re-called the 5' RACE reads with MiXCR. The sample has approximately 1.8 million distinct CDR3 sequences, around a third seen once. Material for sequencing was cord blood. The receptors shown here come from a newborn girl in good health. CDR3s include the opening cysteine and the closing phenylalanine or tryptophan. Fields, in order: V gene, J gene, D gene, clone size, CDR3 DNA, CDR3 protein. A D gene is named only where the DNA matches it firmly. Clone size is stated in some rows and not others, as once, few, many or a class when expanded.

v_gene: TRBV20-1; j_gene: TRBJ2-5; d_gene: TRBD2; abundance: -; CDR3nt: TGCAGTGCTGGACTAGCGGGGCAAGAGACCCAGTACTTC; CDR3aa: CSAGLAGQETQYF
v_gene: TRBV20-1; j_gene: TRBJ1-5; d_gene: -; abundance: -; CDR3nt: TGCAGTGCTAGTCCGGGGATCGGTCAGCCCCAGCATTTT; CDR3aa: CSASPGIGQPQHF
v_gene: TRBV29-1; j_gene: TRBJ1-5; d_gene: -; abundance: few; CDR3nt: TGCAGCGTTGTCGATAAAGGAAATCAGCCCCAGCATTTT; CDR3aa: CSVVDKGNQPQHF
v_gene: TRBV4-2; j_gene: TRBJ1-1; d_gene: -; abundance: -; CDR3nt: TGTGCCAGCACCACAGATTTCAACACTGAAGCTTTCTTT; CDR3aa: CASTTDFNTEAFF
v_gene: TRBV4-1; j_gene: TRBJ2-1; d_gene: TRBD2; abundance: -; CDR3nt: TGCGCCAGCAGCCAAGTTCCCCCAGCGGGGAGGTCGTACAATGAGCAGTTCTTC; CDR3aa: CASSQVPPAGRSYNEQFF
v_gene: TRBV20-1; j_gene: TRBJ2-3; d_gene: TRBD2; abundance: -; CDR3nt: TGCAGTGCTAGAGACCTATTAGCGGGAGCGGGAATGTGGGGGAACCTCACAGATACGCAGTATTTT; CDR3aa: CSARDLLAGAGMWGNLTDTQYF
v_gene: TRBV29-1; j_gene: TRBJ1-1; d_gene: -; abundance: few; CDR3nt: TGCAGCGTTGACTCCAGGAAAGACACTGAAGCTTTCTTT; CDR3aa: CSVDSRKDTEAFF
v_gene: TRBV3-1; j_gene: TRBJ2-3; d_gene: TRBD2; abundance: -; CDR3nt: TGTGCCAGCAGCCAACCCGGGACTAGAGAGACAGATACGCAGTATTTT; CDR3aa: CASSQPGTRETDTQYF
v_gene: TRBV12-3/TRBV12-4; j_gene: TRBJ2-7; d_gene: -; abundance: few; CDR3nt: TGTGCCAGCGCATACCGGGCCCTAACCTACGAGCAGTACTTC; CDR3aa: CASAYRALTYEQYF
v_gene: TRBV9; j_gene: TRBJ2-3; d_gene: -; abundance: many; CDR3nt: TGTGCCAGCAGCGTAGTATCGGCGGGAGATACGCAGTATTTT; CDR3aa: CASSVVSAGDTQYF
v_gene: TRBV25-1; j_gene: TRBJ2-1; d_gene: TRBD2; abundance: -; CDR3nt: TGTGCCAGCAGTGAAAGCGGGGGGATAGAGCAGTTCTTC; CDR3aa: CASSESGGIEQFF
v_gene: TRBV11-1; j_gene: TRBJ2-7; d_gene: TRBD1; abundance: once; CDR3nt: TGTGCCAGCAGCTCCCCTGACAGGGGGACGAGGGAGCAGTACTTC; CDR3aa: CASSSPDRGTREQYF
v_gene: TRBV20-1; j_gene: TRBJ2-1; d_gene: TRBD2; abundance: few; CDR3nt: TGCAGTGCTAGACTAGCGGGGGGGGGAAGCTCCTACAATGAGCAGTTCTTC; CDR3aa: CSARLAGGGSSYNEQFF